The T cell receptor beta chain under discussion was sequenced for a study of blood T cell repertoires in COVID-19. On the study more broadly: Collection of acute and convalescent COVID-19 samples took place in the United States, Italy and Spain. Nucleic acid was either cDNA or gDNA, and it came from T cells, B-cell-depleted T cells, or PBMCs.

Per the authors' pipeline: The authors estimated nucleated cell counts from reference gene primer amplification. The protocol was immunoSEQ multiplex PCR, while the TCRdb copy is restricted to in-frame clones and leaves out a portion. V, J and clone size are those of that table, while D and trimming were read from the DNA. The sample yields fewer than 250,000 clones, approximately 80% seen once. The J segment lost 10 bases and the V segment lost 1 base, leaving 7 bases of the junction unmatched. The CDR3 loop spans 15 amino acids. Germline V gene sequence: CDR1 SGHNT, CDR2 YYREEE (reference sequence).

The chain employs TRBV5-4 and TRBJ1-6; TRBD1 matches at 8 bases. The sequence came from a woman in her 70s with acute or convalescent COVID-19. Sequenced material: peripheral blood. This chain's CDR3 is CASSLQGAGESPLHF. CDR3 DNA: TGTGCCAGCAGCTTGCAGGGGGCAGGGGAATCACCCCTCCACTTT.